One and the same sample provided the 14 T cell receptor beta chains below, sequenced in a study of PD-1 blockade in mismatch repair-deficient tumors. TCRdb's table, derived via immunoSEQ multiplex PCR, lists solely in-frame clones and lacks some. The sample includes just under 80,000 clones, approximately 81% seen only once; the top ten take 5% to 7%. The sequencing used peripheral blood, collected 44 weeks after starting pembrolizumab. Receptor source: an adult with mismatch repair-deficient cancer.

V usage is TRBV7-8 and J usage is TRBJ1-5; 9 nucleotides align to TRBD1. Germline V gene lookup returns CDR1 SGHVS and CDR2 FQNEAQ. The CDR3 extends over 14 amino acids. V lost 5 bases to trimming and J lost 7 bases; unmatched junction nucleotides: 6. In nucleotides, the CDR3 is TGTGCCAGCAGCCTAGGGACAGGGAGACAGCCCCAGCATTTT. Protein sequence: CASSLGTGRQPQHF.

The V call is TRBV4-2, the J call TRBJ1-1; unclear D gene. CDR1 and CDR2 from the germline V gene are LGHNA and YNFKEQ. V dropped 5 bases and J dropped 0 bases, with 13 bases sitting between them. This CDR3 has 15 residues. Here the CDR3 reads CASSSTYSLNTEAFF. CDR3 nucleotides: TGTGCCAGCAGCTCGACGTACAGCTTGAACACTGAAGCTTTCTTT.

This chain uses TRBV21-1 with TRBJ2-7; the DNA was not used to check the table's D call, TRBD1. TRBV21-1 constitutes a pseudogene. The CDR3 runs 16 residues. The CDR3 DNA sequence: TGTGCCAGCAGCAAAATGGAACAGGGGAGTACCTACGAGCAGTACTTC. This encodes CASSKMEQGSTYEQYF.

The rearrangement uses TRBV7-2 and TRBJ1-2; 8 bases line up with TRBD1. V shed 4 bases, J shed 2 bases, and the junction held 6 bases outside the gene matches. Looked up from germline, CDR1 is SGHTA and CDR2 is FQGNSA. The CDR3 is made up of 15 amino acids. The CDR3 region has the DNA TGTGCCAGCAGCTCCCGGACAGGGCTGAACTATGGCTACACCTTC. Translation gives CASSSRTGLNYGYTF.

The chain recombines TRBV29-1 with TRBJ2-2, with TRBD1 as a possible D gene (5 bases). The CDR3 covers 13 residues. V was cut by 4 bases and J by 1 base, with 7 bases left in between. Germline V CDR1 and CDR2: SQVTM, ANQGSEA. The CDR3: CSVVTENTGELFF. The CDR3, as DNA: TGCAGCGTTGTGACAGAGAACACCGGGGAGCTGTTTTTT.

This sequence joins TRBV28 and TRBJ1-3, with D uncertain. From germline, CDR1 is MDHEN and CDR2 SYDVKM. CDR3 length: 15 amino acids. V was trimmed by 3 bases and J by 0 bases, leaving 9 bases between them. Here the CDR3 reads CASSFRRTSGNTIYF. DNA of the CDR3: TGTGCCAGCAGTTTCCGTCGGACCTCTGGAAACACCATATATTTT.

J is TRBJ2-7 and V is TRBV7-3, with TRBD2 matching over 10 bases. There are 16 residues in the CDR3. Germline V gives CDR1 SGHTA, CDR2 FQGTGA. The junction had 5 bases not matched to a gene; V was cut back by 3 bases and J by 0 bases. CDR3 region: CASSFLAGDHSYEQYF. CDR3 DNA sequence: TGTGCCAGCAGCTTCCTAGCGGGAGACCACTCCTACGAGCAGTACTTC. The variable domain in full, with the rest retrieved from reference TRBV7-3 and TRBJ2-7, is GAGVSQTPSNKVTEKGKYVELRCDPISGHTALYWYRQSLGQGPEFLIYFQGTGAADDSGLPNDRFFAVRPEGSVSTLKIQRTERGDSAVYLCASSFLAGDHSYEQYFGPGTRLTVT.

CDR3 sequence reads: CASSQDYRGGYTF. The DNA of the CDR3 is TGTGCCAGCAGCCAAGATTACAGGGGAGGCTACACCTTC. The rearrangement uses TRBV14 and TRBJ1-2, with 7 bases matching TRBD1. CDR3 size: 13 residues. J gave up 8 bases and V 0 bases, and 3 bases lay outside the gene matches. Germline CDR1 and CDR2: SGHDN and FVKESK.

This chain joins TRBV6-1 and TRBJ2-7; D might be TRBD1 (5 bases). With 7 bases removed from V and 3 bases from J, the gap between germline ends came to 16 bases. The germline V gene encodes CDR1 MNHNS and CDR2 SASEGT. The length of the CDR3 is 14 residues. The CDR3 nucleotides read TGTGCCAGCAACACAGGAGTAGGAAACTACGAGCAGTACTTC. Protein: CASNTGVGNYEQYF.

There are a few counts of this clone. The J gene is TRBJ1-2, the V gene TRBV7-2, with D tentatively TRBD1 (5 bases). The CDR3 runs to 15 residues. Trimming took 1 base from V and 5 from J, leaving 14 bases between them. The germline V gene has CDR1 SGHTA and CDR2 FQGNSA. CDR3 DNA sequence: TGTGCCAGCAGCTTAGTCGACAGTGTCCCGTATGGCTACACCTTC. Translation: CASSLVDSVPYGYTF.

This rearrangement joins TRBV2 to TRBJ2-1, with TRBD1 matching 9 bases. V was clipped by 9 bases and J by 7 bases; unmatched bases: 7. The CDR3 loop spans 13 amino acids. The germline gives CDR1 SNHLY, CDR2 FYNNEI. CDR3 sequence: CARGDRVHNEQFF. In DNA, the CDR3 is TGTGCCAGGGGGGACAGGGTTCATAATGAGCAGTTCTTC.

The V and J genes are TRBV4-1 and TRBJ2-7; D is perhaps TRBD2 (5 bases). The V end was cut by 4 bases, the J end by 3 bases, with 16 bases between. Germline V gene lookup returns CDR1 MGHRA and CDR2 YSYEKL. The CDR3 loop spans 15 amino acids. In nucleotides, the CDR3 is TGCGCCAGCAGCCTTCGATCAGCGGAGATCTACGAGCAGTACTTC. Protein product: CASSLRSAEIYEQYF.

The V call is TRBV7-8, the J call TRBJ2-3; D possibly uses TRBD1 or TRBD2 (5 bases each). Germline assignment: CDR1 SGHVS and CDR2 FQNEAQ. CDR3 size: 14 residues. V shed 5 bases and J shed 6 bases, with 15 bases lying between them. The CDR3 is CASSGTDYLDTQYF. The CDR3 nucleotides read TGTGCCAGCAGCGGGACCGACTACCTGGATACGCAGTATTTT.

The chain uses TRBV5-1 and TRBJ1-2; TRBD1 agrees at 10 bases. CDR1 and CDR2 from the germline V gene are SGHRS and YFSETQ. Germline trimming cut 6 bases from V and 3 bases from J; bases unmatched to any gene: 8. This CDR3 region has 15 residues. CDR3: CASTKTGTGDYGYTF. CDR3 nucleotides: TGCGCCAGCACCAAGACCGGGACAGGGGACTATGGCTACACCTTC.